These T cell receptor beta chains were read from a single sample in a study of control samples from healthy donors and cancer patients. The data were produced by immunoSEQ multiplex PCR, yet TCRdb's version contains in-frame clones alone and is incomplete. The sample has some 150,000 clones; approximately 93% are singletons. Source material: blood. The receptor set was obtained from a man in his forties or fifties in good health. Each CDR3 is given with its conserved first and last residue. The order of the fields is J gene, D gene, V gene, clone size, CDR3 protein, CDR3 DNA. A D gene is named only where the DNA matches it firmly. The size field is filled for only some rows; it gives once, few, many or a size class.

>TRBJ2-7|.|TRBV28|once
CASSPPVLYEQYF
TGTGCCAGCAGTCCGCCGGTCCTTTACGAGCAGTACTTC
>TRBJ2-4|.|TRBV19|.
CASSIHTGEAPRYF
TGTGCCAGTAGTATCCACACAGGCGAGGCTCCAAGGTACTTC
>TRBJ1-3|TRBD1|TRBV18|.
CASSPIPGQAYSGNTIYF
TGTGCCAGCTCACCTATCCCGGGACAGGCCTACTCTGGAAACACCATATATTTT
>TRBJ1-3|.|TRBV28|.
CASREKGGAYTIYF
TGTGCCAGCAGGGAGAAGGGAGGGGCATACACCATATATTTT
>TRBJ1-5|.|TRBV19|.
CASSTPRGVEYPYSNQPQHF
TGTGCCAGTAGTACCCCCCGGGGTGTCGAGTACCCTTATAGCAATCAGCCCCAGCATTTT
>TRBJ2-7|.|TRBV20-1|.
CSVAGNEQYF
TGCAGTGTCGCTGGGAACGAGCAGTACTTC
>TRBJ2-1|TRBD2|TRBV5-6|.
CASSYPAGDGEQFF
TGTGCCAGCAGCTATCCAGCGGGAGACGGGGAGCAGTTCTTC
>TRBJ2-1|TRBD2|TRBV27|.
CASRSLAGGDNEQFF
TGTGCCAGCAGATCACTAGCGGGAGGGGACAATGAGCAGTTCTTC
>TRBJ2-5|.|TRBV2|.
CASARLERDRETQYF
TGTGCCAGCGCCAGACTTGAGCGGGACAGGGAGACCCAGTACTTC
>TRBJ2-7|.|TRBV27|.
CASSLAQGRYEQYF
TGTGCCAGCAGTTTGGCGCAGGGCCGCTACGAGCAGTACTTC
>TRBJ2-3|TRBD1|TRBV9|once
CASSLSPGTGSGDTQYF
TGTGCCAGCAGCCTTTCTCCGGGGACAGGGTCTGGAGATACGCAGTATTTT
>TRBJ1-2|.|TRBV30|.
CAWTELGSYGYTF
TGTGCCTGGACGGAGCTTGGAAGCTATGGCTACACCTTC
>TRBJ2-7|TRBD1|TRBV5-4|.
CASSLARTGGQHEQYF
TGTGCCAGCAGCTTGGCTCGGACAGGGGGGCAGCACGAGCAGTACTTC
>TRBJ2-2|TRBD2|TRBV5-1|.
CASSSGTSGPGELFF
TGCGCCAGCAGCTCCGGGACTAGCGGCCCCGGGGAGCTGTTTTTT
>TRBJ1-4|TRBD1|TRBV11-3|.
CASSLVPRQGFNEKLFF
TGTGCCAGCAGCTTGGTACCCCGACAGGGGTTTAACGAAAAACTGTTTTTT
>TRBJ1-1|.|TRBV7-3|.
CASSLFVSMNTEAFF
TGTGCCAGCAGCTTATTTGTCAGTATGAACACTGAAGCTTTCTTT
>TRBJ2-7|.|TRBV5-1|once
CASSLGTANYEQYF
TGCGCCAGCAGCTTGGGGACAGCGAACTACGAGCAGTACTTC
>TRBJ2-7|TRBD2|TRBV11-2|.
CASSLDGWLAGVEQYF
TGTGCCAGCAGCTTAGATGGGTGGTTAGCGGGGGTCGAGCAGTACTTC
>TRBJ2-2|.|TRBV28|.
CASREGGGNTGELFF
TGTGCCAGCAGGGAGGGGGGCGGAAACACCGGGGAGCTGTTTTTT
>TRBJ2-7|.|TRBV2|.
CASSEGVGEQYF
TGTGCCAGCAGTGAAGGGGTGGGGGAGCAGTACTTC
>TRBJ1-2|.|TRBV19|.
CASTQRSYGYTF
TGTGCCAGTACCCAGAGAAGCTATGGCTACACCTTC
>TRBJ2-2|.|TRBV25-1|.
CASSHGWELFF
TGTGCCAGCAGTCACGGGTGGGAGCTGTTTTTT
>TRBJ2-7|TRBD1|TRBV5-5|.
CATTTERRQGTSYEQYF
TGTGCCACCACAACAGAAAGAAGACAGGGCACTTCCTACGAGCAGTACTTC
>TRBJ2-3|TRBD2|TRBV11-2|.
CASSFGGWKDTQYF
TGTGCCAGCAGCTTCGGGGGGTGGAAAGATACGCAGTATTTT
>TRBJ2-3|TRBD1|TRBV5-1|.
CASSSFWDRGLDTQYF
TGCGCCAGCAGCAGCTTCTGGGACAGGGGGCTGGATACGCAGTATTTT
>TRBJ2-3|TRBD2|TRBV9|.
CASSVGGRLAEDTQYF
TGTGCCAGCAGCGTGGGAGGGAGACTAGCAGAAGATACGCAGTATTTT
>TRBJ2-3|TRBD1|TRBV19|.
CASSLRTPFGTEGSDTQYF
TGTGCCAGTAGCCTACGTACTCCGTTTGGGACAGAGGGGTCAGATACGCAGTATTTT
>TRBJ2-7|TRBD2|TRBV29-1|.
CSASSGISSYEQYF
TGCAGCGCCAGTAGCGGGATTAGCTCCTACGAGCAGTACTTC
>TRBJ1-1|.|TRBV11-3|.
CASSSQGLGTEAFF
TGTGCCAGCAGCTCGCAGGGGCTGGGCACTGAAGCTTTCTTT
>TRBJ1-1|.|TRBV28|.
CASSSPWGPEAFF
TGTGCCAGCAGTTCCCCTTGGGGGCCTGAAGCTTTCTTT
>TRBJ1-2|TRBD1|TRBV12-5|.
CASGILGTAHGYTF
TGTGCTAGTGGTATTCTCGGGACAGCACATGGCTACACCTTC